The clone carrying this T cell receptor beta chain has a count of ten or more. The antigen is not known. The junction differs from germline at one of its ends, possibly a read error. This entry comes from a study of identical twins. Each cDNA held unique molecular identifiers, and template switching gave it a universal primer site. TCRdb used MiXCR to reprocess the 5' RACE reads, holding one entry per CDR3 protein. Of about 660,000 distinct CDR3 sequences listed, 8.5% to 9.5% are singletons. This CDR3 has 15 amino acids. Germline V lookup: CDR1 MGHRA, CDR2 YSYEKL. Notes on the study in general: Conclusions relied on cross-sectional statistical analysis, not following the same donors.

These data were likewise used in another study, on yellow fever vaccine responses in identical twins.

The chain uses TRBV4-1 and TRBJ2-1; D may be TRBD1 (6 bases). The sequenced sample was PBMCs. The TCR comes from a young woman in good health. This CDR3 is CASSPDRRSYNEQFF. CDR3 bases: TGCGCCAGTAGCCCCGACAGGCGCTCCTACAATGAGCAGTTCTTC.